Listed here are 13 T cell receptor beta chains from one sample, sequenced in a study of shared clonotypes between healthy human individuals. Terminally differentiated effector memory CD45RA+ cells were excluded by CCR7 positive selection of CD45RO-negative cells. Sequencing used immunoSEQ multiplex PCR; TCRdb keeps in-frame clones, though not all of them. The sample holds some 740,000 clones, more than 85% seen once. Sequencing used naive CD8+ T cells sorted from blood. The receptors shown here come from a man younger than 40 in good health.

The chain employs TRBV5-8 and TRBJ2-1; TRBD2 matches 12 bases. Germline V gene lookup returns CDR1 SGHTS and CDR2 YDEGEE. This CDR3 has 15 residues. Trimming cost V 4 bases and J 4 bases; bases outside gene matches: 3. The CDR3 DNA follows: TGTGCCAGCAGCCCGGGACTAGCGGGTTACAATGAGCAGTTCTTC. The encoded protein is CASSPGLAGYNEQFF.

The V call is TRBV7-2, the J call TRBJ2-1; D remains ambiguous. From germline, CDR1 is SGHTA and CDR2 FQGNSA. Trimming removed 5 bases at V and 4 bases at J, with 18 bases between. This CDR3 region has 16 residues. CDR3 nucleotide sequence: TGTGCCAGCAGCCCGGACGCAGGAGTGTCTTACAATGAGCAGTTCTTC. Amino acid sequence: CASSPDAGVSYNEQFF.

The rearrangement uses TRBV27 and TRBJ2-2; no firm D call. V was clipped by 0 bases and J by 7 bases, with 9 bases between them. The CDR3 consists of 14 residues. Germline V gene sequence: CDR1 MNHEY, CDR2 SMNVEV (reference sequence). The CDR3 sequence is CASSLSADRGELFF. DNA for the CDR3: TGTGCCAGCAGTTTATCGGCAGACCGCGGGGAGCTGTTTTTT.

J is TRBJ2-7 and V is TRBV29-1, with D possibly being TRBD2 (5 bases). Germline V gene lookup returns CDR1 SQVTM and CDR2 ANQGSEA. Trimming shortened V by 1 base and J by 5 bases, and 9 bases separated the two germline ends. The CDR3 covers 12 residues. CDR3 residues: CSVEVSRDEQYF. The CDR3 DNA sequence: TGCAGCGTTGAAGTGTCGAGGGACGAGCAGTACTTC.

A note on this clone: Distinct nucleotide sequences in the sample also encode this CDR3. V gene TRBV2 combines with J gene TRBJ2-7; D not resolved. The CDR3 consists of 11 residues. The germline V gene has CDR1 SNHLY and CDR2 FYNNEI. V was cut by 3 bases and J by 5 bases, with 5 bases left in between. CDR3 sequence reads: CASSESHEQYF. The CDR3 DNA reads TGTGCCAGCAGTGAGAGCCACGAGCAGTACTTC.

CDR3: CASSRSSGGSGNQPQHF. The DNA for the CDR3 is TGTGCCAGCAGCCGTTCTTCTGGGGGGTCTGGCAATCAGCCCCAGCATTTT. The rearrangement uses TRBV16 and TRBJ1-5, with D perhaps matching TRBD1 (5 bases). This CDR3 has 17 residues. Germline-derived CDR1 and CDR2 are KGHSY and FQNENV. Trimming removed 4 bases at V and 2 bases at J, with 18 bases between.

In DNA form, the CDR3 reads TGTGCCAGCAGCTTAGATTCGGTTGATAGACCCACTGAAGCTTTCTTT. It is translated as CASSLDSVDRPTEAFF. The rearrangement joins TRBV11-2 to TRBJ1-1, with D uncertain. Germline CDR1 reads SGHAT; CDR2 reads FQNNGV. Deletions cut 0 bases from V and 4 bases from J, with 15 bases between. This CDR3 spans 16 amino acids.

The CDR3 protein is CASSLPPTGGRNTEAFF. CDR3 DNA: TGTGCCAGCAGTTTACCTCCAACAGGGGGCCGGAACACTGAAGCTTTCTTT. The chain couples TRBV27 to TRBJ1-1; 9 positions match TRBD1. Trimming at V came to 2 bases and at J to 1 base, leaving 8 bases not matched to a gene. Germline V CDR1 and CDR2: MNHEY, SMNVEV (reference sequence). The CDR3 is 17 residues long.

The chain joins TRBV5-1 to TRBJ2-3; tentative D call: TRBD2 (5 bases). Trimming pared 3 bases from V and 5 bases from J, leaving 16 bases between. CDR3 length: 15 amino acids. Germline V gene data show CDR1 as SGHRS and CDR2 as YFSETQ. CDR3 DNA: TGCGCCAGCAGCTCCGTTGGAGGTCTTGGAGATACGCAGTATTTT. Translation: CASSSVGGLGDTQYF.

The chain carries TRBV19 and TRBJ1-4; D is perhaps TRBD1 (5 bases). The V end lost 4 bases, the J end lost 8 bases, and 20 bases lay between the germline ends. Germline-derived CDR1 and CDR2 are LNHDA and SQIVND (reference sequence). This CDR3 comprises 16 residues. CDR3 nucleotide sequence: TGTGCCAGTAGTAATTCGCCAGGAAAGGGGAACGAAAAACTGTTTTTT. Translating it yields CASSNSPGKGNEKLFF.

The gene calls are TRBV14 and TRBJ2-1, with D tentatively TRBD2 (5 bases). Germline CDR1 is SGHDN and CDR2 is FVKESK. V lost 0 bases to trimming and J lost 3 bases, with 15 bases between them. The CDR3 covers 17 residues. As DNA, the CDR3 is TGTGCCAGCAGCCAAGATCTAGCCTTGCCTGGCTACAATGAGCAGTTCTTC. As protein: CASSQDLALPGYNEQFF.

CDR3 in amino acids: CATSTLTGGGEKLFF. CDR3 nucleotides: TGTGCCACCAGCACACTTACAGGGGGTGGTGAAAAACTGTTTTTT. V usage is TRBV15 and J usage is TRBJ1-4; 8 bases are a match to TRBD1. The V gene's germline CDR1 is LNHNV and CDR2 YYDKDF (reference sequence). The length of the CDR3 is 15 residues. V lost 4 bases, J lost 7 bases, and 8 bases stayed unmatched.

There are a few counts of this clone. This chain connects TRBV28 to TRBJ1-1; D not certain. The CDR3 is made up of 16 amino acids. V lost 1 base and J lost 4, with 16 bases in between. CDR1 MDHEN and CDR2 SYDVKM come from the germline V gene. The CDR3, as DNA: TGTGCCAGCAGTTTATTCGCCGCGGGGAGGGCCACTGAAGCTTTCTTT. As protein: CASSLFAAGRATEAFF. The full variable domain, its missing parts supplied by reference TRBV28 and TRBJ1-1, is DVKVTQSSRYLVKRTGEKVFLECVQDMDHENMFWYRQDPGLGLRLIYFSYDVKMKEKGDIPEGYSVSREKKERFSLILESASTNQTSMYLCASSLFAAGRATEAFFGQGTRLTVV.